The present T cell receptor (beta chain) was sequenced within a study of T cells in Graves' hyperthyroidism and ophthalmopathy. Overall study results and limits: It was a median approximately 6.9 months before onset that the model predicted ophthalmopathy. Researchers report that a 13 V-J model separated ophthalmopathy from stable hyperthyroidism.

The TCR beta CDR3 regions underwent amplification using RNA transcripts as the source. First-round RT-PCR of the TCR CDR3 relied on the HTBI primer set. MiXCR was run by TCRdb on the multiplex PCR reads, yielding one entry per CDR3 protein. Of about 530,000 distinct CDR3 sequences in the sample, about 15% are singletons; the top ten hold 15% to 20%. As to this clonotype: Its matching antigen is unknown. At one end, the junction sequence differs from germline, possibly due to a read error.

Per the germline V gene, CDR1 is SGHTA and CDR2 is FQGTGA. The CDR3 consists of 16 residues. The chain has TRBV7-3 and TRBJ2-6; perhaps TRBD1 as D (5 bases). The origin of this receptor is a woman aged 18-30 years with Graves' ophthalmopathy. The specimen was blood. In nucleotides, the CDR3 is TGTGCCAGCAGCTTAACGGTCGACTCTGGGGCCTACGTCCTGACTTTC. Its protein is CASSLTVDSGAYVLTF.